A selection of T cell receptor beta chains follows, all from one sample in a study of cytomegalovirus exposure and HLA in healthy donors. Method: immunoSEQ multiplex PCR; TCRdb's copy keeps in-frame clones and lacks some. The profile shows around 120,000 clones, about 80% of them singletons. The sample consisted of PBMCs. The origin of the receptors is a male donor in good health and CMV-seronegative. Both conserved end residues are part of each CDR3. A D gene is named only where the DNA matches it firmly. Clone size is given for some rows only: seen once, a few or many times, or a class if the clone is expanded.

j_call d_call clone_size v_call cdr3_aa cdr3_nt
TRBJ2-7 TRBD1 once TRBV16 CASSRKQGAPYEQYF TGTGCCAGCAGCCGAAAACAGGGGGCCCCCTACGAGCAGTACTTC
TRBJ1-2 TRBD1 few TRBV9 CASSPRGTGGRDGYTF TGTGCCAGCAGCCCCCGGGGGACAGGGGGTCGTGATGGCTACACCTTC
TRBJ1-6 TRBD1 NA TRBV9 CASSVARDSSANSPLHF TGTGCCAGCAGCGTAGCCCGGGACAGTTCTGCTAATTCACCCCTCCACTTT
TRBJ2-7 NA NA TRBV7-9 CASSPSLVHPYEQYF TGTGCCAGCAGCCCCAGTTTGGTTCACCCCTACGAGCAGTACTTC
TRBJ1-6 TRBD1 NA TRBV5-4 CASRVTGSSYNSPLHF TGTGCCAGCAGGGTGACAGGGAGCTCCTATAATTCACCCCTCCACTTT
TRBJ1-1 TRBD1 NA TRBV19 CASSPGTGRRAEAFF TGTGCCAGTAGTCCGGGGACAGGGAGGCGGGCTGAAGCTTTCTTT
TRBJ1-1 NA once TRBV6-5 CASKAGPMNTEAFF TGTGCCAGCAAAGCAGGGCCCATGAACACTGAAGCTTTCTTT
TRBJ1-1 NA NA TRBV15 CATSRDSQGYTEAFF TGTGCCACCAGCAGAGATAGTCAGGGGTACACTGAAGCTTTCTTT
TRBJ2-2 TRBD2 NA TRBV7-3 CASSPILAGATTGELFF TGTGCCAGCAGCCCGATACTAGCGGGGGCCACAACCGGGGAGCTGTTTTTT
TRBJ2-3 TRBD2 NA TRBV7-2 CASGPGTSGGF TGTGCCAGCGGACCCGGGACTAGCGGGGGTTTT
TRBJ1-5 TRBD1 NA TRBV9 CASSVGTGAQPQHF TGTGCCAGCAGCGTTGGGACAGGGGCTCAGCCCCAGCATTTT
TRBJ2-3 NA NA TRBV7-2 CASSLVKGDPDTDTQYF TGTGCCAGCAGCCTGGTGAAGGGGGACCCGGACACAGATACGCAGTATTTT
TRBJ2-5 NA NA TRBV10-2 CASSENQQETQYF TGCGCCAGCAGTGAGAATCAGCAAGAGACCCAGTACTTC
TRBJ2-5 NA NA TRBV12-5 CASRGRGEETQYF TGTGCTAGCAGAGGGCGGGGCGAGGAGACCCAGTACTTC
TRBJ2-3 NA NA TRBV5-1 CASSLELTDTQYF TGCGCCAGCAGCTTGGAGCTAACCGATACGCAGTATTTT
TRBJ2-7 NA NA TRBV30 CAWNSGTSSSYEQYF TGTGCCTGGAATTCCGGGACTTCCTCCTCCTACGAGCAGTACTTC
TRBJ2-7 TRBD2 once TRBV7-2 CASSLARTSGGEQYF TGTGCCAGCAGCTTAGCGAGGACTAGCGGGGGCGAGCAGTACTTC
TRBJ1-2 TRBD1 once TRBV6-5 CASRLLATGRGGYTF TGTGCCAGCAGGCTGCTGGCGACAGGGCGCGGAGGCTACACCTTC
TRBJ2-5 NA NA TRBV5-4 CASSRETRWETQYF TGTGCCAGCAGCCGGGAGACCAGGTGGGAGACCCAGTACTTC
TRBJ2-1 NA NA TRBV9 CASSVGGVEGYNEQFF TGTGCCAGCAGCGTGGGTGGGGTGGAGGGATACAATGAGCAGTTCTTC
TRBJ2-1 TRBD1 few TRBV6-1 CASSEGTGGNEQFF TGTGCCAGCAGTGAAGGGACAGGGGGCAATGAGCAGTTCTTC
TRBJ2-1 NA NA TRBV5-1 CASSLRRGNEQFF TGCGCCAGCAGCTTGCGGAGGGGCAATGAGCAGTTCTTC
TRBJ2-1 NA NA TRBV6-6 CASGSGAYNEQFF TGTGCCAGCGGGAGCGGAGCCTACAATGAGCAGTTCTTC
TRBJ2-7 TRBD2 NA TRBV7-6 CASSLGRLAGTYEQYF TGTGCCAGCAGCTTAGGGCGCCTAGCGGGAACCTACGAGCAGTACTTC
TRBJ2-1 NA few TRBV27 CASSFGSETAYNEQFF TGTGCCAGCAGTTTCGGGTCGGAGACAGCTTACAATGAGCAGTTCTTC
TRBJ1-3 NA NA TRBV5-1 CASSLTGFSGNTIYF TGCGCCAGCAGCCTGACAGGTTTCTCTGGAAACACCATATATTTT
TRBJ2-2 TRBD1 NA TRBV7-2 CASSPRQGAVTGELFF TGTGCCAGCAGCCCCAGACAGGGGGCGGTCACCGGGGAGCTGTTTTTT
TRBJ1-3 TRBD1 few TRBV27 CASRPGQGATGNTIYF TGTGCCAGCAGACCGGGACAGGGGGCGACTGGAAACACCATATATTTT
TRBJ1-5 NA NA TRBV6-1 CASSERVHSNQPQHF TGTGCCAGCAGTGAGAGGGTACATAGCAATCAGCCCCAGCATTTT
TRBJ2-7 NA NA TRBV5-6 CASSLSSGSYEQYF TGTGCCAGCAGCTTGAGTTCAGGCTCGTACGAGCAGTACTTC
TRBJ1-3 NA NA TRBV7-9 CSSSSDRGTIYF TGTTCCAGCAGCTCGGACAGAGGGACCATATATTTT
TRBJ1-1 TRBD1 NA TRBV4-3 CASSQTGGNTEAFF TGCGCCAGCAGCCAAACAGGGGGCAACACTGAAGCTTTCTTT
TRBJ1-1 NA once TRBV2 CASSEDGPESEAFF TGTGCCAGCAGTGAAGATGGCCCAGAAAGTGAAGCTTTCTTT
TRBJ2-2 TRBD2 NA TRBV5-6 CASSLSRLAGYTGELFF TGTGCCAGCAGCTTGTCCAGGCTAGCGGGATATACCGGGGAGCTGTTTTTT
TRBJ2-5 NA once TRBV7-9 CASSLAGGETQYF TGTGCCAGCAGCTTAGCTGGAGGGGAGACCCAGTACTTC
TRBJ2-7 NA NA TRBV10-1 CASSESGSRTYEQYF TGCGCCAGCAGTGAGTCTGGAAGCAGGACTTACGAGCAGTACTTC
TRBJ2-7 TRBD1 NA TRBV5-8 CASSLGQGYYEQYF TGTGCCAGCAGCTTAGGACAGGGGTACTACGAGCAGTACTTC
TRBJ2-1 TRBD1 few TRBV5-6 CASSRGTVSYNEQFF TGTGCCAGCAGCAGGGGGACAGTCTCCTACAATGAGCAGTTCTTC
TRBJ1-5 NA NA TRBV27 CASSFQWNQPQHF TGTGCCAGCAGTTTCCAGTGGAATCAGCCCCAGCATTTT
TRBJ2-2 NA few TRBV30 CAWSVVGGLSGELFF TGTGCCTGGAGTGTGGTGGGGGGGCTTTCCGGGGAGCTGTTTTTT
TRBJ2-3 NA once TRBV6-5 CASRFRDTQYF TGTGCCAGCAGGTTTAGAGATACGCAGTATTTT
TRBJ2-3 TRBD2 NA TRBV30 CAWRLSGGAWTQYF TGTGCCTGGAGACTCAGCGGGGGGGCCTGGACGCAGTATTTT
TRBJ2-3 TRBD2 NA TRBV7-2 CASSVSGASTDTQYF TGTGCCAGCAGCGTTAGCGGGGCCAGCACAGATACGCAGTATTTT
TRBJ1-5 TRBD1 NA TRBV7-9 CSSSLGQAQPQHF TGTTCCAGCAGCTTAGGACAGGCACAGCCCCAGCATTTT
TRBJ1-4 NA NA TRBV10-3 CATRGVPGGKLFF TGTGCCACCAGAGGGGTTCCAGGCGGAAAACTGTTTTTT
TRBJ2-3 NA NA TRBV4-3 CASSQSQGLDTQYF TGCGCCAGCAGCCAATCCCAGGGGCTGGATACGCAGTATTTT
TRBJ2-1 TRBD2 NA TRBV2 CASSEASGDYNEQFF TGTGCCAGCAGTGAAGCTAGCGGGGACTACAATGAGCAGTTCTTC
TRBJ1-6 TRBD1 NA TRBV9 CASSKTGENNSPLHF TGTGCCAGCAGTAAGACAGGGGAAAATAATTCACCCCTCCACTTT
TRBJ2-4 NA few TRBV10-1 CASSESSSKNSQYF TGCGCCAGCAGTGAGTCGTCCAGCAAAAACAGTCAGTACTTC
TRBJ2-5 TRBD2 NA TRBV30 CAWRRIRLAGEYQETQYF TGTGCCTGGAGGAGGATTAGGCTAGCGGGGGAGTACCAAGAGACCCAGTACTTC
TRBJ2-7 NA NA TRBV7-9 CSSSFSGSFYQEQYF TGTTCCAGCAGCTTCTCCGGGAGTTTCTACCAGGAGCAGTACTTC
TRBJ2-4 NA NA TRBV10-1 CASSESSSKNIQYF TGCGCCAGCAGTGAGTCGTCCAGCAAAAACATTCAGTACTTC
TRBJ2-3 NA NA TRBV5-1 CASSLTSLMDTQYF TGCGCCAGCAGCTTGACTAGCTTGATGGATACGCAGTATTTT
TRBJ1-2 TRBD1 NA TRBV5-4 CASSYLSGQGYGYTF TGTGCCAGCAGCTACTTGTCGGGACAGGGGTATGGCTACACCTTC
TRBJ2-7 NA NA TRBV9 CASSVGGGGAHEQYF TGTGCCAGCAGCGTAGGGGGAGGGGGTGCCCACGAGCAGTACTTC
TRBJ2-2 NA NA TRBV4-3 CASSQDRGLTGELFF TGCGCCAGCAGCCAAGATCGGGGTTTAACCGGGGAGCTGTTTTTT
TRBJ1-1 NA NA TRBV30 CATEQGATEAFF TGTGCCACTGAACAGGGAGCCACTGAAGCTTTCTTT
TRBJ2-7 TRBD1 NA TRBV11-2 CASSLDPKGARNEQYF TGTGCCAGCAGCTTAGATCCAAAGGGGGCGCGAAACGAGCAGTACTTC
TRBJ2-5 NA NA TRBV5-4 CASSWGRGRGMGNAQETQYF TGTGCCAGCAGCTGGGGCCGGGGCAGGGGTATGGGGAATGCCCAAGAGACCCAGTACTTC
TRBJ2-7 TRBD1 NA TRBV18 CASSLGQGTYEQYF TGTGCCAGCTCACTGGGACAGGGGACCTACGAGCAGTACTTC